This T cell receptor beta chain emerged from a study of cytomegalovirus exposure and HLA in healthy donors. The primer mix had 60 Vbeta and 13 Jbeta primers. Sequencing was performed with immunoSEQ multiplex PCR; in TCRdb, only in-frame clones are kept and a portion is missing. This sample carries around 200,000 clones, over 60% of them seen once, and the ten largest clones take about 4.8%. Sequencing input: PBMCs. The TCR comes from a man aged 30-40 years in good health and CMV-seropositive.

The CDR3 DNA is TGTGCCAGCAGCTCGGGGTCGGGGACTATCTCCTACGAGCAGTACTTC. This translates into CASSSGSGTISYEQYF. The chain combines TRBV5-4 with TRBJ2-7, with 7 nucleotides matching TRBD2. This CDR3 has 16 amino acids. Trimming removed 3 bases from V and 0 bases from J; junction bases left unmatched: 9. The germline gives CDR1 SGHNT, CDR2 YYREEE (reference sequence).